This record covers a single T cell receptor (beta chain). Its matching antigen is unknown. The data are from a study of shared clonotypes between healthy human individuals. The table came from immunoSEQ multiplex PCR; TCRdb's copy has only in-frame clones and leaves some out. This sample has some 2,100,000 clones, with around 93% found just once. Per the germline V gene, CDR1 is SEHNR and CDR2 is FQNEAQ (reference sequence). This CDR3 comprises 14 residues. Trimming removed 2 bases from V and 2 bases from J, with 9 bases in between. Broader study findings: Generally, naive subsets came out with larger estimated richness than memory subsets. With a handful of donors compared, 5% to 5.5% of naive CD4 clonotypes were shared. Clonotypes shared by all four donors outscored non-shared clonotypes in generation probability.

It was CD45RO-negative cells, positively selected for CCR7, that made up naive CD8 cells, with terminally differentiated effector memory CD45RA+ cells excluded. J is TRBJ1-2 and V is TRBV7-9, with D unclear. The sample comprised naive CD8+ T cells from PBMCs. The origin of this receptor is a man younger than 35 in good health. Some clones in this sample may be carry-over from other donors' samples. CDR3 residues: CASSLLESNYGYTF. DNA of the CDR3: TGTGCCAGCAGCTTATTAGAATCCAACTATGGCTACACCTTC.